The 13 T cell receptor beta chains below were found in one sample sequenced in a study of blood T cells in healthy people across ages. Together with a sample-barcoded 5' primer, a J-beta primer mix was included in a second PCR lasting roughly 6 to 12 cycles. MiXCR, applied by TCRdb to the 5' RACE reads, yields one record per CDR3 protein. The repertoire holds roughly 1,700,000 distinct CDR3 sequences, with about 28% as singletons. The material sequenced was blood. These receptors were obtained from a woman aged 25 to 45 in good health.

This clonotype was recorded only once. The germline gene is not matched at one end of the junction; a read error may be the cause. This chain joins TRBV7-2 and TRBJ2-7, with 8 bases identical to TRBD2. The CDR3 has 16 residues. CDR1 is SGHTA, CDR2 FQGNSA, per germline. The chain's CDR3 is CAGSSPAGGSYNEQYF. The CDR3 DNA reads as TGTGCCGGCAGCTCCCCTGCGGGAGGTTCCTACAATGAGCAGTACTTC.

The chain employs TRBV20-1 and TRBJ1-2; 8 nucleotides align to TRBD1. V gave up 5 bases and J gave up 4 bases; unmatched junction bases: 12. Germline-derived CDR1 and CDR2 are DFQATT and SNEGSKA (reference sequence). The CDR3 spans 15 residues. In DNA, the CDR3 is TGCAGTGCTGCCACGAAAGGGGACAGGCGCTATGGCTACACCTTC. This gives the protein CSAATKGDRRYGYTF.

V gene TRBV3-1 combines with J gene TRBJ2-3, with D uncertain. Per the germline V gene, CDR1 is LGHDT and CDR2 is YNNKEL (reference sequence). With 1 base removed from V and 2 bases from J, the gap between germline ends came to 10 bases. The CDR3 spans 15 residues. This chain's CDR3 is CASSQGSTNTDTQYF. The CDR3 DNA sequence: TGTGCCAGCAGCCAAGGATCGACGAACACAGATACGCAGTATTTT.

This clonotype has more than one count but fewer than ten. The chain employs TRBV29-1 and TRBJ2-7; the match to TRBD2 covers 9 bases. The germline V gene encodes CDR1 SQVTM and CDR2 ANQGSEA. This CDR3 region has 14 residues. CDR3 sequence (DNA): TGCGCATCGGAGGGGCGCGGGGGGGCCACCGAGCAGTACTTC. Protein sequence: CASEGRGGATEQYF.

There are many counts of this clonotype. The gene calls are TRBV29-1 and TRBJ2-4; D unresolved. The CDR3 spans 13 residues. The germline V gene has CDR1 SQVTM and CDR2 ANQGSEA. Trimming shortened V by 6 bases and J by 4 bases, and 13 bases separated the two germline ends. The CDR3 DNA sequence: TGCAGCGTGAAACATGTGCTGAAAAACATTCAGTACTTC. This encodes CSVKHVLKNIQYF.

About this clonotype: The junction departs from germline at one end; a sequencing error may be responsible. The gene calls are TRBV7-9 and TRBJ1-5; TRBD1 is a possible D gene (5 bases). The CDR3 covers 13 residues. From germline, CDR1 is SEHNR and CDR2 FQNEAQ (reference sequence). Here the CDR3 DNA reads TGTGCCAGCAACTTAGGGGCCTATCAGCCCCAGCATTTT. Translated: CASNLGAYQPQHF.

The chain is built from TRBV28 and TRBJ1-5; a weak D match, TRBD1 (6 bases). CDR1 and CDR2 (germline): MDHEN, SYDVKM. This CDR3 region has 15 residues. V lost 8 bases, J lost 5 bases, and 19 bases lay in between. CDR3 amino acids: CASRGPQGPHQPQHF. As DNA, the CDR3 is TGTGCCAGCCGAGGGCCCCAGGGGCCCCATCAGCCCCAGCATTTT. Supplemented by reference TRBV28 and TRBJ1-5, the full variable domain reads DVKVTQSSRYLVKRTGEKVFLECVQDMDHENMFWYRQDPGLGLRLIYFSYDVKMKEKGDIPEGYSVSREKKERFSLILESASTNQTSMYLCASRGPQGPHQPQHFGDGTRLSIL.

This sequence joins TRBV20-1 and TRBJ2-1; D unresolved. Germline values: CDR1 DFQATT, CDR2 SNEGSKA (reference sequence). This CDR3 is built from 13 residues. V was cut by 4 bases and J by 0 bases, with 7 bases left in between. The CDR3 is CSATGNSYNEQFF. The CDR3 DNA follows: TGCAGTGCTACCGGCAACTCCTACAATGAGCAGTTCTTC.

This clonotype appeared many times. The gene calls are TRBV6-6 and TRBJ2-4, with a tentative D call TRBD2 (5 bases). V dropped 2 bases and J dropped 12 bases, with 11 bases sitting between them. Germline values: CDR1 MNHNY, CDR2 SVGAGI (reference sequence). The CDR3 is made up of 12 amino acids. CDR3 residues: CASSYSQEAQYF. CDR3 DNA: TGTGCCAGCAGTTACAGCCAGGAGGCTCAGTACTTC.

This rearrangement joins TRBV29-1 to TRBJ2-2, with D possibly being TRBD1 (6 bases). V was pared by 7 bases and J by 0 bases, with 6 bases between. Germline assignment: CDR1 SQVTM and CDR2 ANQGSEA. There are 12 residues in the CDR3. CDR3 protein: CSGTANTGELFF. As DNA, the CDR3 is TGCAGCGGGACAGCGAACACCGGGGAGCTGTTTTTT.

This clonotype has more than one count but fewer than ten. V and J are TRBV5-1 and TRBJ2-3, with 7 nucleotides matching TRBD1. Germline V gives CDR1 SGHRS, CDR2 YFSETQ. V lost 4 bases to trimming and J lost 1 base; unmatched junction nucleotides: 3. This CDR3 is built from 14 residues. In nucleotides, the CDR3 is TGCGCCAGCAGCGGGGACAGCGGCACAGATACGCAGTATTTT. Its translation is CASSGDSGTDTQYF.

This clonotype was counted only a few times. The chain is built from TRBV20-1 and TRBJ1-4, with D perhaps matching TRBD1 (5 bases). V was pared by 4 bases and J by 8 bases, with 14 bases between. This CDR3 contains 13 residues. Germline loops: CDR1 DFQATT, CDR2 SNEGSKA (reference sequence). CDR3 in amino acids: CSATGSMEEKLFF. For the CDR3, the DNA is TGCAGTGCTACAGGGTCTATGGAAGAAAAACTGTTTTTT.

This clonotype has just a few counts. CDR3: CASSQAELGQRSYEQYF. The DNA for the CDR3 is TGTGCCAGCAGCCAAGCCGAATTGGGACAGCGTTCCTACGAGCAGTACTTC. V usage is TRBV4-2 and J usage is TRBJ2-7; TRBD1 aligns across 7 bases. Germline loops: CDR1 LGHNA, CDR2 YNFKEQ. J was trimmed by 1 base and V by 1 base; bases with no gene match: 10. CDR3 length: 17 residues.